Below, 2 T cell receptor beta chains from the same sample are listed, as sequenced in a study of blood T cell repertoires in COVID-19. Only in-frame clones appear in the TCRdb table, and some are missing; sequencing was by immunoSEQ multiplex PCR. The table has 400,000 to 550,000 clones, nearly 90% seen once. The sequenced sample was PBMCs or T cells enriched from blood (not recorded which). The receptors shown here come from a woman younger than 30 with acute COVID-19.

The V gene is TRBV27, the J gene TRBJ2-1; D possibly corresponds to TRBD1 (5 bases). Germline V CDR1 and CDR2: MNHEY, SMNVEV (reference sequence). The CDR3 is 17 residues long. The V gene lost 5 bases and the J gene lost 0 bases, with 17 bases spanning the gap. CDR3 bases: TGTGCCAGCAGTCCGAGACAGTCCCCAAGCTCCTACAATGAGCAGTTCTTC. Translation gives CASSPRQSPSSYNEQFF.

The chain joins TRBV5-1 to TRBJ2-3; weak D call: TRBD2 (5 bases). This CDR3 contains 16 residues. Germline V gene data show CDR1 as SGHRS and CDR2 as YFSETQ. Between the trimmed V and J ends, which lost 4 bases and 0 bases, there was a span of 15 bases. CDR3 loop: CASSIPEGSSTDTQYF. CDR3 bases: TGCGCCAGCAGCATACCTGAGGGCTCTAGCACAGATACGCAGTATTTT.